This T cell receptor (beta chain) was found in a study of T cell responses to AZD1222 COVID-19 vaccine (dated by TCRdb to the early 2020s). With regard to the full study: AZD1222 recipients with second doses at about 4 weeks or about 12 weeks were pooled, because spike-specific TCR depth and breadth did not differ between schedules. A total of 230 to 250 trial participants underwent TCR sequencing, of whom 200 to 220 had received two doses of AZD1222 and approximately 26 had received two doses of the MenACWY control vaccine. Trial participants were enrolled by age into subgroups of 18-55, 56-69 and 70-plus years, and about 150, 27 and 61 TCR-sequenced participants, respectively, were included in these subgroups. Results and caveats for the whole study, not just this receptor: No day 14 peak-response samples were available, so repertoires were characterized only after the peak T cell response. Only 5 to 7 AZD1222 recipients were SARS-CoV-2 seropositive at baseline, limiting conclusions about previously exposed vaccinees. The vaccine-associated CD4 TCRs covered the entire spike protein, and the dominant responses fell in regions 160-218 and 743-854. After two AZD1222 doses, spike-specific TCR breadth and depth were significantly higher than at day 0 and than in MenACWY recipients. Epitopes outside the regions mutated in the B.1.351 and B.1.1.7 variants were reportedly recognized by nearly half of the unique spike-specific TCRs. Participants were mostly white British, with more females than males. The authors suggested clonal diversity may have been underestimated. In the small 56-69-year group, the increase in depth fell short of significance, most likely because of low power.

Reading the germline V gene gives CDR1 SGDLS and CDR2 YYNGEE. Here V drops 0 bases and J drops 2 bases, and the junction holds 3 bases not matched to any gene. The CDR3 spans 15 residues, from the cysteine through the phenylalanine. The sequence is cut down to CDR3 DNA, 45 bases in frame from base 1. The time point label, read with the paper, signifies: baseline before first vaccination. Vaccinee samples came from UK trials COV001 and COV002, including a single-blind randomized controlled phase 2/3 trial of AZD1222 (ChAdOx1 nCoV-19) in healthy adults. For TCRbeta chain sequencing, PBMC samples were collected from trial participants at day 0 and at day 28 after the second dose. The CDR3 regions of human TCRbeta chains were subjected to immunosequencing. Under the source paper's analysis protocol: Repertoire TCRs were checked for matches against a reference library of SARS-CoV-2-specific TCRs that had been generated using the MIRA antigen-specificity platform. Breadth was defined as the fraction of unique TCRs that were SARS-CoV-2-associated, and depth was defined as the fraction of total T cells that were SARS-CoV-2-associated. Using the MIRA data, each spike-specific TCR was mapped to the spike region that the TCR reacts to and placed in a CD4 or CD8 class. Log10-transformed breadth and depth values were compared by one-way ANOVA with Sidak's multiple comparisons tests. In TCRdb, the immuneACCESS table is reduced to in-frame sequences with V and J assigned. These tables do not hold every clone; where another copy was compared, an unresolved V gene accounts for under half, and the others remain unexplained. The D gene and trimming were derived from the DNA, and the V and J assignments and clone size from that table. This sample is represented by 90,000 to 120,000 clones; approximately 89% of them were singletons. 15% to 20% of the sample rests with the top ten.

Turning to this clone: The target of this receptor is not known. Nothing much larger sits one base from this clone, and base qualities are not available.

This specimen consisted of peripheral blood, obtained on day 0 of AZD1222 vaccination. This TCR came from an adult in good health. The chain links TRBV9 with TRBJ2-5, and 8 junction bases match TRBD1. The nucleotide sequence is TGTGCCAGCAGCGTAGCAGGGACAGGTCAAGAGACCCAGTACTTC. The resulting protein is CASSVAGTGQETQYF.